This entry lists 11 T cell receptor beta chains sequenced from one sample in a study of T-cell reconstitution after alpha-beta-depleted transplantation in children. For TCRbeta, the library was prepared with unique molecular identifiers. TCRdb called the PCR reads again in MiXCR, with one record for every CDR3 protein. The sample shows around 450,000 distinct CDR3 sequences, over 40% of them seen only once. The sequences come from PBMCs, collected before TCRalphabeta/CD19-depleted stem cell transplant. These receptors originate from a girl under 10 years old with aplastic anemia, due to receive a stem cell transplant.

This clonotype has only a few counts. The rearrangement joins TRBV12-3 or TRBV12-4 to TRBJ1-2; possible D gene TRBD1, 6 bases. With 1 base removed from V and 8 bases from J, the gap between germline ends came to 14 bases. The CDR3 loop spans 14 amino acids. The CDR3 is CASSLVRGIGGYTF. Written as DNA, the CDR3 is TGTGCCAGCAGTTTAGTCAGGGGTATTGGGGGCTACACCTTC.

V and J are TRBV7-3 and TRBJ2-3, with D perhaps matching TRBD1 (6 bases). V dropped 5 bases and J dropped 1 base, with 16 bases sitting between them. Germline V gene lookup returns CDR1 SGHTA and CDR2 FQGTGA. CDR3 size: 16 residues. The CDR3 region has the DNA TGTGCCAGCAGCCCAAAAGGACGGACAGGCACAGATACGCAGTATTTT. As protein: CASSPKGRTGTDTQYF.

The chain is built from TRBV20-1 and TRBJ2-1; 8 bases line up with TRBD2. Germline trimming cut 3 bases from V and 5 bases from J; bases unmatched to any gene: 6. Germline CDR1 DFQATT, CDR2 SNEGSKA (reference sequence). The CDR3 extends over 14 amino acids. CDR3 protein: CSARRGDGDNEQFF. In nucleotides, the CDR3 is TGCAGTGCTAGGCGGGGGGACGGAGACAATGAGCAGTTCTTC.

A few counts support this clonotype. The V gene is TRBV4-3, the J gene TRBJ2-3, with D unresolved. V was pared by 0 bases and J by 0 bases, with 7 bases between. CDR3 length: 15 residues. Germline CDR1 reads LGHNA; CDR2 reads YSLEER. CDR3 coding DNA: TGCGCCAGCAGCCAAGACCGCGCTAGCACAGATACGCAGTATTTT. It specifies CASSQDRASTDTQYF.

The chain recombines TRBV7-2 with TRBJ2-3; 8 nucleotides match TRBD1. With V trimmed by 5 bases and J by 5 bases, 6 bases remained unmatched. The CDR3 length is 14 residues. The germline V gene has CDR1 SGHTA and CDR2 FQGNSA. For the CDR3, the DNA is TGTGCCAGCAGCCCGGCACAGGGGGGAGATACGCAGTATTTT. The encoded protein is CASSPAQGGDTQYF.

This rearrangement joins TRBV7-2 to TRBJ2-7, with D unresolved. The V end lost 0 bases, the J end lost 3 bases, and 12 bases lay between the germline ends. Germline CDR1 and CDR2: SGHTA and FQGNSA. This CDR3 contains 15 residues. The CDR3 protein is CASSLAGSISYEQYF. In nucleotides, the CDR3 is TGTGCCAGCAGCTTAGCTGGCTCAATCAGCTACGAGCAGTACTTC.

This clonotype has only a few counts. V and J are TRBV11-3 and TRBJ2-5; D is possibly TRBD1 (5 bases). This CDR3 comprises 14 residues. The germline gives CDR1 SGHNT, CDR2 YENEEA. V lost 5 bases to trimming and J lost 3 bases, with 13 bases between them. In nucleotides, the CDR3 is TGTGCCAGCAGCCCCTATGAAGGGGAAGAGACCCAGTACTTC. Amino acid sequence: CASSPYEGEETQYF.

This clonotype was detected only a few times. This sequence joins TRBV29-1 and TRBJ2-1; D possibly corresponds to TRBD2 (6 bases). The CDR3 contains 13 residues. The ends were cut back, 3 bases at V and 8 bases at J, with 14 bases in the middle. Germline V gene lookup returns CDR1 SQVTM and CDR2 ANQGSEA. The CDR3 here is CSVDPGGLHEQFF. The CDR3, as DNA: TGCAGCGTTGACCCCGGGGGTCTCCATGAGCAGTTCTTC.

A few counts support this clonotype. The chain has TRBV27 and TRBJ2-1; TRBD2 aligns across 8 bases. The germline V gene encodes CDR1 MNHEY and CDR2 SMNVEV (reference sequence). There are 14 residues in the CDR3. V shed 5 bases and J 3 bases; nucleotides not matched to a gene: 3. Here the CDR3 DNA reads TGTGCCAGCAGTCCCGGGACTAGCTACAATGAGCAGTTCTTC. Protein sequence: CASSPGTSYNEQFF.

This chain uses TRBV28 with TRBJ1-6, with 8 bases that match TRBD1. Germline V gene data show CDR1 as MDHEN and CDR2 as SYDVKM. The CDR3 totals 12 residues. V shed 10 bases, J shed 10 bases, and the junction held 6 bases outside the gene matches. The CDR3 region has the DNA TGTGCCACCGCGACAGGGGACTCACCCCTCCACTTT. The encoded protein is CATATGDSPLHF.

This clonotype occurred once. The chain uses TRBV5-1 and TRBJ1-4, with D hard to call. The CDR3 spans 16 residues. Trimming stripped 0 bases from V and 7 bases from J, with 16 bases between. The germline gives CDR1 SGHRS, CDR2 YFSETQ. The CDR3 loop reads CASSLGSRSSIEKLFF. The DNA of the CDR3 is TGCGCCAGCAGCTTGGGTAGTCGGTCGTCGATTGAAAAACTGTTTTTT.